The entry below describes one T cell receptor beta chain. Its specificity is not known. From the 5' RACE reads, TCRdb called clonotypes with MiXCR, one entry per CDR3 protein. This sample yields about 350,000 distinct CDR3 sequences, of which around 8.1% are seen a single time; roughly 18% belongs to the top ten. The CDR3 has 15 residues. V dropped 4 bases and J dropped 1 base, with 14 bases sitting between them. Germline V gene data show CDR1 as SGHRS and CDR2 as YFSETQ. This specimen belongs to a study of T cells after yellow fever vaccination. About the research overall: Fractions low in cell number were prepared with SMART-Seq v4 Ultra Low Input.

Findings of the study overall: Contamination of FACS-sorted repertoires by abundant clonotypes from the bulk population could occur.

This receptor was identified in a man between 18 and 29 years old who received the YFV17D yellow fever vaccine. The source was PBMCs, collected roughly 47 days after the first yellow fever vaccination. The chain has TRBV5-1 and TRBJ2-5; D may correspond to TRBD1 or TRBD2 (5 bases each). CDR3 DNA: TGCGCCAGCAGCCTGGGGGTTAGTTCCCAAGAGACCCAGTACTTC. Its protein is CASSLGVSSQETQYF.